This T cell receptor (beta chain) was identified during a study of cytomegalovirus exposure and HLA in healthy donors. About the research overall: The approximately 120 validation repertoires and the 666 first-cohort repertoires shared a platform, a later analysis reported. Whole-study results and caveats: There were under 200 TCR beta chains listed as cytomegalovirus-associated.

The ends were cut back, 4 bases at V and 4 bases at J, with 15 bases in the middle. The length of the CDR3 is 15 residues. Germline V gene sequence: CDR1 SGHRS, CDR2 YFSETQ. An approximately 130-subject validation cohort, separate from the roughly 680-subject first cohort, supplied the donors. The data were produced by immunoSEQ multiplex PCR, yet TCRdb's version contains in-frame clones alone and is incomplete. The data show 120,000 to 150,000 clones, around 85% seen once. In the case of this clone: Its antigen remains unknown.

This clonotype originated in a man aged 18 to 29 in good health and CMV-seronegative. The chain employs TRBV5-1 and TRBJ1-5; D remains ambiguous. Source material: PBMCs. CDR3 loop: CASSPSDGRNQPQHF. The CDR3 bases are TGCGCCAGCAGCCCGTCGGACGGGAGGAATCAGCCCCAGCATTTT. The full variable domain, in which reference TRBV5-1 and TRBJ1-5 provide the parts outside the CDR3, is KAGVTQTPRYLIKTRGQQVTLSCSPISGHRSVSWYQQTPGQGLQFLFEYFSETQRNKGNFPGRFSGRQFSNSRSEMNVSTLELGDSALYLCASSPSDGRNQPQHFGDGTRLSIL.